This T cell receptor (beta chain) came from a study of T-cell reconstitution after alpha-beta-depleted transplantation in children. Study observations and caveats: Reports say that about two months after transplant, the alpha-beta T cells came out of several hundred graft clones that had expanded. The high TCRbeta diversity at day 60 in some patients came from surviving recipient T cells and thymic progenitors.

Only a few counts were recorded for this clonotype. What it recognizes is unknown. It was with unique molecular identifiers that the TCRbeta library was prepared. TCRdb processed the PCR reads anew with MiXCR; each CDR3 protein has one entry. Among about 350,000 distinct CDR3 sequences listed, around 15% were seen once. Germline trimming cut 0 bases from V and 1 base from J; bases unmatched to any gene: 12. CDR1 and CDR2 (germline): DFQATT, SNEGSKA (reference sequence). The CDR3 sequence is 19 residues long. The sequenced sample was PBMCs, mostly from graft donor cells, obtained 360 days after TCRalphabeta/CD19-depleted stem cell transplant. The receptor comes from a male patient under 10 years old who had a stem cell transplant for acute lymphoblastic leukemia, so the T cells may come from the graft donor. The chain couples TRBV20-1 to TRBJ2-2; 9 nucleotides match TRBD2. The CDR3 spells CSARDWAISGSLNTGELFF. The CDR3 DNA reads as TGCAGTGCTAGAGATTGGGCCATTAGCGGGAGCCTGAACACCGGGGAGCTGTTTTTT.